Listed below are T cell receptor beta chains from one sample, sequenced in a study of identical twins. TCRdb re-derived calls from the 5' RACE reads in MiXCR, one entry per CDR3 protein. The sample records about 530,000 distinct CDR3 sequences, around 15% being singletons. The sample also formed part of further work on yellow fever vaccine responses in identical twins.

What was sequenced was CD4+ T cells sorted from blood. The receptor set was obtained from a woman between 18 and 29 years old in good health. Both conserved end residues are part of each CDR3. The D gene is left open where the match is weak. Rows give clone size only sometimes, using once, few, many, or a class for an expanded clone.

CDR3aa,CDR3nt,j_gene,abundance,v_gene,d_gene
CASSLGQMSSYEQYF,TGTGCCAGCAGCCTGGGACAGATGAGCTCCTACGAGCAGTACTTC,TRBJ2-7,few,TRBV27,TRBD1
CASSLGGNDIYTIYF,TGTGCCAGCAGCTTGGGGGGGAACGACATATACACCATATATTTT,TRBJ1-3,few,TRBV5-5,.
CASSLRLGGAGGTLDKNIQYF,TGTGCCAGCAGTTTAAGGCTAGGAGGGGCGGGAGGGACGTTGGACAAAAACATTCAGTACTTC,TRBJ2-4,.,TRBV12-3/TRBV12-4,TRBD2
CATSRDGVIETQYF,TGTGCCACCAGCAGAGATGGGGTGATTGAGACCCAGTACTTC,TRBJ2-5,many,TRBV15,.
CASSSVQGAGELFF,TGTGCCAGCAGCTCCGTACAGGGTGCCGGGGAGCTGTTTTTT,TRBJ2-2,.,TRBV11-3,.
CSAKRGGKTDTQYF,TGCAGTGCTAAACGGGGGGGGAAGACAGATACGCAGTATTTT,TRBJ2-3,few,TRBV20-1,TRBD2
CASSLALAGPGDTQYF,TGTGCCAGCAGCTTAGCGCTAGCGGGACCGGGGGATACGCAGTATTTT,TRBJ2-3,few,TRBV7-2,TRBD2
CASSLAGTIYNEQFF,TGTGCCAGCAGCTTAGCGGGGACTATCTACAATGAGCAGTTCTTC,TRBJ2-1,.,TRBV7-8,TRBD2
CAASQGLNTEAFF,TGTGCCGCCAGCCAGGGGTTGAACACTGAAGCTTTCTTT,TRBJ1-1,.,TRBV2,.
CASSLNDLGSPLHF,TGTGCCAGCAGCTTAAATGATCTCGGCTCACCCCTCCACTTT,TRBJ1-6,few,TRBV7-2,.
CASSLGGTIYQPQHF,TGCGCCAGCAGCTTGGGTGGGACAATTTATCAGCCCCAGCATTTT,TRBJ1-5,few,TRBV5-1,.
CASSIEGGRANNEQFF,TGTGCCAGTAGTATAGAAGGCGGGAGGGCCAACAATGAGCAGTTCTTC,TRBJ2-1,few,TRBV19,TRBD2
CASSFTADTQYF,TGTGCCAGCAGCTTCACCGCAGATACGCAGTATTTT,TRBJ2-3,.,TRBV7-9,.
CASGSEISSYNEQFF,TGTGCTAGTGGTTCGGAAATCAGCTCCTACAATGAGCAGTTCTTC,TRBJ2-1,.,TRBV12-5,.
CSTSDGRNYEQYF,TGCAGTACGTCCGACGGGAGGAACTACGAGCAGTACTTC,TRBJ2-7,.,TRBV20-1,TRBD2
CASSLEGRIGTEAFF,TGCGCCAGCAGCTTGGAAGGGAGGATAGGGACTGAAGCTTTCTTT,TRBJ1-1,few,TRBV5-1,.
CSAPGTGAGELFF,TGCAGTGCGCCCGGGACAGGGGCCGGGGAGCTGTTTTTT,TRBJ2-2,.,TRBV20-1,TRBD1
CASSESGASYNEQFF,TGTGCCAGCAGTGAGAGTGGGGCATCCTACAATGAGCAGTTCTTC,TRBJ2-1,.,TRBV6-4,.
CASSGHRAYNEQFF,TGTGCCAGCAGTGGCCACAGGGCCTACAATGAGCAGTTCTTC,TRBJ2-1,few,TRBV2,.
CAISERQGQGYEQYF,TGTGCCATCAGTGAGAGACAGGGTCAGGGCTACGAGCAGTACTTC,TRBJ2-7,.,TRBV10-3,TRBD1
CASRGPAAAEAFF,TGTGCCAGCAGAGGACCCGCAGCCGCTGAAGCTTTCTTT,TRBJ1-1,few,TRBV2,.
CASSSSGGQGTQYF,TGTGCCAGCAGCTCCTCCGGGGGGCAGGGGACCCAGTACTTC,TRBJ2-5,few,TRBV7-9,.
CASSLDGLAQSAEQYF,TGTGCCAGCAGTTTAGACGGGTTGGCCCAGAGCGCCGAGCAGTACTTC,TRBJ2-7,.,TRBV12-3/TRBV12-4,.
CASSLLGAGWTDTQYF,TGTGCCAGCAGTTTATTAGGCGCGGGTTGGACAGATACGCAGTATTTT,TRBJ2-3,.,TRBV12-3/TRBV12-4,.
CATTRLAGKTDTQYF,TGTGCCACGACACGACTAGCGGGGAAGACAGATACGCAGTATTTT,TRBJ2-3,few,TRBV11-2,TRBD2
CASSPGGQVGELFF,TGTGCCAGCAGCCCCGGGGGGCAGGTCGGGGAGCTGTTTTTT,TRBJ2-2,few,TRBV12-3/TRBV12-4,.
CASSLKAGVSYNEQFF,TGTGCCAGCAGCTTAAAGGCGGGAGTATCCTACAATGAGCAGTTCTTC,TRBJ2-1,many,TRBV7-9,TRBD2
CASSLSGRAPETQYF,TGTGCCAGCAGTTTAAGCGGGAGGGCCCCGGAGACCCAGTACTTC,TRBJ2-5,few,TRBV12-3/TRBV12-4,TRBD2
CSASPGAREETQYF,TGCAGTGCCAGCCCAGGGGCTCGTGAAGAGACCCAGTACTTC,TRBJ2-5,.,TRBV20-1,.
CASGGQTTNTGELFF,TGCGCCAGCGGTGGACAGACGACGAACACCGGGGAGCTGTTTTTT,TRBJ2-2,few,TRBV5-1,.
CASSLLRGAPGELFF,TGTGCCAGCAGCTTGTTGCGGGGGGCCCCCGGGGAGCTGTTTTTT,TRBJ2-2,.,TRBV5-6,TRBD2
CAISEGGSKAGELFF,TGTGCCATCAGTGAAGGCGGGAGTAAAGCCGGGGAGCTGTTTTTT,TRBJ2-2,few,TRBV10-3,TRBD2
CASQEMGLKNSPLHF,TGTGCCAGCCAGGAAATGGGGCTAAAGAATTCACCCCTCCACTTT,TRBJ1-6,.,TRBV2,.
CASSPPRGGALNTEAFF,TGCGCCAGCAGCCCACCCCGGGGAGGGGCCCTGAACACTGAAGCTTTCTTT,TRBJ1-1,many,TRBV5-1,.
CSAMTSGGARETQYF,TGCAGTGCTATGACTAGCGGGGGGGCAAGAGAGACCCAGTACTTC,TRBJ2-5,.,TRBV20-1,TRBD2
CASSPFGYNEKLFF,TGTGCCAGCAGCCCCTTTGGCTACAATGAAAAACTGTTTTTT,TRBJ1-4,few,TRBV3-1,.
CASSRLSGGARETQYF,TGTGCCAGCAGCCGTTTGAGCGGGGGGGCGCGGGAGACCCAGTACTTC,TRBJ2-5,.,TRBV6-1,TRBD2
CASSQWPPEAGDFWEQYF,TGTGCCAGCAGCCAATGGCCCCCCGAGGCGGGAGATTTCTGGGAGCAGTACTTC,TRBJ2-7,.,TRBV4-2,TRBD2
CASSFRPTSGRISYEQYF,TGTGCCAGCAGCTTCCGACCCACTAGCGGGAGGATATCCTACGAGCAGTACTTC,TRBJ2-7,few,TRBV11-2,TRBD2
CASSFTTANTEAFF,TGTGCCAGCAGTTTTACGACAGCGAACACTGAAGCTTTCTTT,TRBJ1-1,few,TRBV12-3/TRBV12-4,.
CASSPDSLNTEAFF,TGTGCCAGCAGCCCCGACAGCCTGAACACTGAAGCTTTCTTT,TRBJ1-1,.,TRBV12-3/TRBV12-4,.
CASSPDRGVYGYTF,TGTGCCAGCAGTCCGGACAGGGGGGTTTATGGCTACACCTTC,TRBJ1-2,.,TRBV12-3/TRBV12-4,TRBD1
CASRPSPGANVLTF,TGTGCCAGCAGACCTAGCCCTGGGGCCAACGTCCTGACTTTC,TRBJ2-6,.,TRBV28,.
CASSPPDGKGGEKLFF,TGTGCCAGCTCACCACCGGATGGTAAGGGCGGTGAAAAACTGTTTTTT,TRBJ1-4,.,TRBV18,.
CSASPWGDPSGEGDEQFF,TGCAGTGCTAGCCCCTGGGGGGACCCTAGCGGGGAAGGAGATGAGCAGTTCTTC,TRBJ2-1,.,TRBV20-1,TRBD2
CASSLTPPGGGSPLHF,TGTGCCAGCAGCTTAACTCCCCCAGGGGGCGGGTCACCCCTCCACTTT,TRBJ1-6,.,TRBV11-2,TRBD1
CASSYQRTSGRDEQYF,TGTGCCAGCAGTTACCAACGGACTAGCGGGAGAGACGAGCAGTACTTC,TRBJ2-7,few,TRBV6-5,TRBD2
CASSLGAGGAGELFF,TGTGCCAGCAGTTTAGGGGCGGGAGGGGCCGGGGAGCTGTTTTTT,TRBJ2-2,few,TRBV12-3/TRBV12-4,TRBD2
CASSQDPPLTYNEQFF,TGTGCCAGCAGCCAAGATCCCCCCCTAACCTACAATGAGCAGTTCTTC,TRBJ2-1,.,TRBV3-1,.
CASSQKTRGLIPGRDEQFF,TGTGCCAGCAGCCAGAAGACTAGAGGTTTGATCCCTGGCCGAGATGAGCAGTTCTTC,TRBJ2-1,few,TRBV4-2,.
CSAPPVDRDTQYF,TGCAGTGCTCCCCCCGTTGACCGGGATACGCAGTATTTT,TRBJ2-3,.,TRBV20-1,.
CASHDIGGAGYTF,TGTGCCAGCCACGACATCGGGGGCGCCGGCTACACCTTC,TRBJ1-2,few,TRBV9,.
CAIRPPGQETQYF,TGTGCCATCAGACCGCCGGGACAAGAGACCCAGTACTTC,TRBJ2-5,few,TRBV10-3,.
CSASRAQANEQFF,TGCAGTGCTAGTCGAGCTCAGGCCAATGAGCAGTTCTTC,TRBJ2-1,few,TRBV20-1,.
CASSDGTGVKDEQYF,TGTGCCAGCAGCGATGGGACAGGGGTGAAGGACGAGCAGTACTTC,TRBJ2-7,.,TRBV7-9,TRBD1
CASSVQASGEQFF,TGTGCCAGCAGTGTTCAGGCTAGCGGTGAGCAGTTCTTC,TRBJ2-1,.,TRBV6-4,TRBD2
CASSLGVRSYEQYF,TGTGCCAGCAGTTTAGGGGTCAGATCCTACGAGCAGTACTTC,TRBJ2-7,.,TRBV28,.
CASSLGVHPQSGELFF,TGTGCCAGCAGCTTAGGGGTCCACCCACAATCCGGGGAGCTGTTTTTT,TRBJ2-2,.,TRBV11-1,.
CASSPGGTTNTGELFF,TGTGCCAGCAGCCCCGGGGGGACCACGAACACCGGGGAGCTGTTTTTT,TRBJ2-2,few,TRBV9,TRBD2
CASSQGQGTYNEQFF,TGTGCCAGCAGTCAGGGACAGGGGACCTACAATGAGCAGTTCTTC,TRBJ2-1,many,TRBV12-3/TRBV12-4,TRBD1